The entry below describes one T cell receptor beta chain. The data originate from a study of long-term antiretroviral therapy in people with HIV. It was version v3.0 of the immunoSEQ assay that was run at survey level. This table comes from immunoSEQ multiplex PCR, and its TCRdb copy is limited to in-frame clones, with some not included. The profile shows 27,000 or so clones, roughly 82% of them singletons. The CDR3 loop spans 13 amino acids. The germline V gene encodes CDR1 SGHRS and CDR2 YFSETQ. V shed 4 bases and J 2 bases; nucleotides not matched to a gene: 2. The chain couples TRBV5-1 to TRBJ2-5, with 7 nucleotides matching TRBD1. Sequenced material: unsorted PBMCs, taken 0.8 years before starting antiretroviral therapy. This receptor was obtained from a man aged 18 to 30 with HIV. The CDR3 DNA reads TGCGCCAGCAGCCTACAGGGGCAAGAGACCCAGTACTTC. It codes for CASSLQGQETQYF.